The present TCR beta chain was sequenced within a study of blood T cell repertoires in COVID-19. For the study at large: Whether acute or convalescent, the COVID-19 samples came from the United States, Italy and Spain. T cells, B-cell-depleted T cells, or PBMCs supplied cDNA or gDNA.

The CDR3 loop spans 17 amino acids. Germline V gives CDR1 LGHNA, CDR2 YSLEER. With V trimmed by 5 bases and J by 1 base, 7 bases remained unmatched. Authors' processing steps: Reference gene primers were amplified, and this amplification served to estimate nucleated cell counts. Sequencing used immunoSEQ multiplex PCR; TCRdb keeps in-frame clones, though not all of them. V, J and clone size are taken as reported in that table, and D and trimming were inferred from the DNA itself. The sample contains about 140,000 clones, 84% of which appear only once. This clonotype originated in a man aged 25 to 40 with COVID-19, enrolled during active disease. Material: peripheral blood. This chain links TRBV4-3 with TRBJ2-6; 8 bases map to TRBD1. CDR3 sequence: CASSYGTGNSGANVLTF. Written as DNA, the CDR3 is TGCGCCAGCAGCTACGGGACAGGAAATTCTGGGGCCAACGTCCTGACTTTC.